A single sample gave rise to the 32 T cell receptor beta chains below, sequenced in a study of PD-L1 blockade in urothelial cancer. Sequencing used immunoSEQ multiplex PCR; TCRdb keeps in-frame clones, though not all of them. The repertoire includes fewer than 45,000 clones, roughly 88% of them detected once, and roughly 25% sits in the top ten. Sample time point: pretreatment peripheral blood. This specimen consisted of PBMCs, obtained around atezolizumab (anti-PD-L1) treatment. Every receptor here comes from a donor aged 40 or older with urothelial cancer.

This clone has more than one count but fewer than ten. The J gene is TRBJ2-2, the V gene TRBV7-8, with TRBD1 matching 7 bases. Germline V gene data show CDR1 as SGHVS and CDR2 as FQNEAQ. With V trimmed by 4 bases and J by 6 bases, 8 bases remained unmatched. CDR3 size: 15 residues. CDR3: CASSSRTGWSGELFF. The CDR3 nucleotides read TGTGCCAGCAGCTCCAGGACAGGCTGGTCCGGGGAGCTGTTTTTT.

The V call is TRBV2, the J call TRBJ2-6; tentatively, D is TRBD1 (6 bases). Per germline, CDR1 SNHLY and CDR2 FYNNEI. V was clipped by 6 bases and J by 0 bases, with 9 bases between them. This CDR3 region has 15 residues. The CDR3 nucleotides are TGTGCCAGCAGGCCCAGGGGCTCTGGGGCCAACGTCCTGACTTTC. This sequence encodes CASRPRGSGANVLTF.

The chain recombines TRBV5-1 with TRBJ2-3, with 9 bases identical to TRBD2. CDR3 length: 15 residues. Germline loops: CDR1 SGHRS, CDR2 YFSETQ. The V segment lost 4 bases and the J segment 2 bases; nucleotides outside the gene matches: 5. This CDR3 reads CASSDGLAYTDTQYF. As DNA, the CDR3 is TGCGCCAGCAGCGACGGACTAGCGTACACAGATACGCAGTATTTT.

This clone has only one observation. The rearrangement joins TRBV5-1 to TRBJ1-1; weak D call: TRBD1 (6 bases). This CDR3 contains 15 residues. The ends were cut back, 0 bases at V and 1 base at J, with 10 bases in the middle. Germline CDR1 reads SGHRS; CDR2 reads YFSETQ. The CDR3 region is CASSLAGTPNTEAFF. CDR3 bases: TGCGCCAGCAGCTTGGCCGGGACACCGAACACTGAAGCTTTCTTT.

J is TRBJ2-7 and V is TRBV6-5; D not certain. This CDR3 comprises 14 residues. V was clipped by 0 bases and J by 3 bases, with 9 bases between them. Germline V CDR1 and CDR2: MNHEY, SVGAGI. CDR3 coding DNA: TGTGCCAGCAGTTACTCGAGGCCGGACTACGAGCAGTACTTC. As protein: CASSYSRPDYEQYF.

The rearrangement uses TRBV7-6 and TRBJ2-1; TRBD2 might be the D (6 bases). The CDR3 is 16 residues long. Deletions cut 1 base from V and 2 bases from J, with 12 bases between. From germline, CDR1 is SGHVS and CDR2 FNYEAQ. CDR3 protein: CASSLGASATYNEQFF. The CDR3 DNA reads TGTGCCAGCAGCTTAGGGGCTAGCGCGACCTACAATGAGCAGTTCTTC.

The chain employs TRBV7-9 and TRBJ2-7, with 9 bases aligning to TRBD2. The CDR3 has 15 amino acids. The V gene end was trimmed by 5 bases and the J gene end by 2 bases; junction bases not matched to a gene: 7. In germline, CDR1 is SEHNR, CDR2 FQNEAQ (reference sequence). CDR3 in amino acids: CASSPTAGGPYEQYF. The DNA for the CDR3 is TGTGCCAGCAGCCCGACAGCGGGAGGCCCCTACGAGCAGTACTTC.

V is TRBV5-1 and J is TRBJ2-7; D remains ambiguous. Trimming removed 0 bases at V and 2 bases at J, with 12 bases between. Germline-derived CDR1 and CDR2 are SGHRS and YFSETQ. The CDR3 is 15 amino acids. CDR3 coding DNA: TGCGCCAGCAGCTTGGCCGACACCCCCACCTACGAGCAGTACTTC. It yields the protein CASSLADTPTYEQYF. Filled out from reference TRBV5-1 and TRBJ2-7, the complete variable domain reads KAGVTQTPRYLIKTRGQQVTLSCSPISGHRSVSWYQQTPGQGLQFLFEYFSETQRNKGNFPGRFSGRQFSNSRSEMNVSTLELGDSALYLCASSLADTPTYEQYFGPGTRLTVT.

The chain links TRBV19 to TRBJ1-5, with D maybe TRBD1 (6 bases). The V gene's germline CDR1 is LNHDA and CDR2 SQIVND (reference sequence). Trimming left V 3 bases short and J 2 bases short, with 14 bases between. This CDR3 contains 16 residues. In DNA, the CDR3 is TGTGCCAGTAGTATTTCCCCCCCAGGGGGCAATCAGCCCCAGCATTTT. Translated: CASSISPPGGNQPQHF.

The chain carries TRBV11-2 and TRBJ2-7; 9 bases agree with TRBD2. J was trimmed by 12 bases and V by 5 bases; bases with no gene match: 8. The germline CDR1 and CDR2 sequences are SGHAT and FQNNGV. The CDR3 is made up of 12 amino acids. The CDR3 reads CASSPPGGRVYF. In DNA, the CDR3 is TGTGCCAGCAGCCCCCCGGGCGGGAGGGTGTACTTC. Drawing the rest from reference TRBV11-2 and TRBJ2-7, the complete variable domain is EAGVAQSPRYKIIEKRQSVAFWCNPISGHATLYWYQQILGQGPKLLIQFQNNGVVDDSQLPKDRFSAERLKGVDSTLKIQPAKLEDSAVYLCASSPPGGRVYFGPGTRLTVT.

The chain couples TRBV6-6 to TRBJ2-7; a weak D match, TRBD1 (5 bases). This CDR3 has 13 amino acids. With 7 bases removed from V and 1 base from J, the gap between germline ends came to 11 bases. Germline lookup yields CDR1 MNHNY and CDR2 SVGAGI (reference sequence). CDR3 DNA sequence: TGTGCCAGCAAGGAAGGGGTATCCTACGAGCAGTACTTC. Its translation: CASKEGVSYEQYF.

V is TRBV19 and J is TRBJ2-1; 8 bases are a match to TRBD2. This CDR3 contains 17 residues. CDR1 and CDR2 (germline): LNHDA, SQIVND (reference sequence). V was pared by 0 bases and J by 0 bases, with 4 bases of the junction left unmatched. The CDR3 reads CASSIDGLAGSYNEQFF. In nucleotides, the CDR3 is TGTGCCAGTAGTATAGATGGGCTAGCGGGCTCCTACAATGAGCAGTTCTTC.

This sequence joins TRBV6-1 and TRBJ2-7, with 11 nucleotides matching TRBD1. V lost 1 base and J lost 3; bases outside the gene matches: 2. The CDR3 consists of 15 residues. Germline loops: CDR1 MNHNS, CDR2 SASEGT. CDR3 loop: CASSEEGTGGYEQYF. CDR3 nucleotides: TGTGCCAGCAGTGAAGAAGGGACAGGGGGCTACGAGCAGTACTTC.

V is TRBV7-3 and J is TRBJ1-3, with 7 bases matching TRBD1. Germline trimming cut 2 bases from V and 4 bases from J; bases unmatched to any gene: 5. Germline V gene data show CDR1 as SGHTA and CDR2 as FQGTGA. The CDR3 runs 15 residues. The CDR3 sequence: CASSLATGVGNTIYF. The CDR3 nucleotides read TGTGCCAGCAGCTTAGCCACAGGGGTCGGAAACACCATATATTTT. Based on the CDR3 plus reference TRBV7-3 and TRBJ1-3, the full variable domain is GAGVSQTPSNKVTEKGKYVELRCDPISGHTALYWYRQSLGQGPEFLIYFQGTGAADDSGLPNDRFFAVRPEGSVSTLKIQRTERGDSAVYLCASSLATGVGNTIYFGEGSWLTVV.

This clone was seen only once. This sequence joins TRBV7-3 and TRBJ2-4; TRBD2 is a possible D gene (5 bases). This CDR3 comprises 13 residues. The germline CDR1 and CDR2 sequences are SGHTA and FQGTGA. V was shortened by 5 bases and J by 8 bases, with 13 bases between the two germline ends. The DNA of the CDR3 is TGTGCCAGCAGCCGAAGCGACGGGGACATTCAGTACTTC. This encodes CASSRSDGDIQYF.

CDR3 amino acids: CASSIPNRGQETQYF. The CDR3 nucleotides are TGTGCCAGTAGTATCCCCAACAGGGGGCAAGAGACCCAGTACTTC. V usage is TRBV19 and J usage is TRBJ2-5; 8 nucleotides agree with TRBD1. The CDR3 covers 15 residues. Germline CDR1 LNHDA, CDR2 SQIVND (reference sequence). The J segment lost 2 bases and the V segment lost 3 bases, leaving 5 bases of the junction unmatched.

The chain joins TRBV4-1 to TRBJ1-3, with D unresolved. Trimming cost V 0 bases and J 3 bases, with 6 bases left between them. In germline, CDR1 is MGHRA, CDR2 YSYEKL. The CDR3 consists of 14 residues. DNA of the CDR3: TGCGCCAGCAGCCAAGATGGAGGTGGAAACACCATATATTTT. Amino acids: CASSQDGGGNTIYF.

The gene calls are TRBV9 and TRBJ2-7; 8 bases fit TRBD2. The V and J ends lost 0 bases and 9 bases, in that order; junction bases with no gene match: 11. This CDR3 comprises 15 residues. The germline V gene encodes CDR1 SGDLS and CDR2 YYNGEE. CDR3 DNA: TGTGCCAGCAGCGTAGCGGGAGGGGGGCCATGGGGGCAGTACTTC. Amino acid sequence: CASSVAGGGPWGQYF.

The V call is TRBV6-1, the J call TRBJ2-1; maybe TRBD2 (6 bases). Between the trimmed V and J ends, which lost 4 bases and 6 bases, there was a span of 19 bases. The CDR3 contains 16 residues. From germline, CDR1 is MNHNS and CDR2 SASEGT. This chain's CDR3 is CASSGSGQRRGNEQFF. Written as DNA, the CDR3 is TGTGCCAGCAGTGGCAGCGGGCAGAGGCGGGGCAATGAGCAGTTCTTC.

The V and J genes are TRBV9 and TRBJ1-1; 7 bases are shared with TRBD1. The ends lost 4 bases at V and 6 bases at J; junction bases unmatched: 9. Looked up from germline, CDR1 is SGDLS and CDR2 is YYNGEE. The CDR3 spans 14 residues. The CDR3 loop is CASSPTGRGAEAFF. CDR3 bases: TGTGCCAGCAGCCCGACAGGGCGCGGGGCTGAAGCTTTCTTT.

CDR3 in amino acids: CATSRIGQIIPYGYTF. CDR3 sequence (DNA): TGTGCCACCAGCAGGATAGGACAGATTATTCCCTATGGCTACACCTTC. This chain joins TRBV15 and TRBJ1-2; TRBD1 is a possible D gene (6 bases). The CDR3 spans 16 residues. V lost 3 bases to trimming and J lost 4 bases, with 18 bases between them. CDR1 and CDR2 from the germline V gene are LNHNV and YYDKDF (reference sequence).

V is TRBV5-8 and J is TRBJ2-7; 9 bases map to TRBD2. V was pared by 0 bases and J by 2 bases, with 6 bases of the junction left unmatched. The CDR3 is 16 amino acids. Germline CDR1 and CDR2: SGHTS and YDEGEE. CDR3 sequence reads: CASSLASLAGTYEQYF. CDR3 nucleotides: TGTGCCAGCAGCTTGGCTTCCCTAGCGGGAACCTACGAGCAGTACTTC.

This chain uses TRBV7-9 with TRBJ2-2; possibly TRBD1 for D (5 bases). The germline CDR1 and CDR2 sequences are SEHNR and FQNEAQ (reference sequence). V was trimmed by 5 bases and J by 5 bases, leaving 15 bases between them. The CDR3 consists of 15 residues. CDR3 protein: CASSPLGARTGELFF. The CDR3 DNA reads as TGTGCCAGCAGCCCTCTAGGGGCTCGGACCGGGGAGCTGTTTTTT.

The chain has TRBV28 and TRBJ2-7; 8 positions agree with TRBD2. The CDR3 is 12 amino acids. The J segment lost 7 bases and the V segment lost 4 bases, leaving 3 bases of the junction unmatched. Germline V gene sequence: CDR1 MDHEN, CDR2 SYDVKM. The CDR3 reads CASSSGGGEQYF. The CDR3 bases are TGTGCCAGCAGTTCGGGCGGGGGGGAGCAGTACTTC.

This chain joins TRBV9 and TRBJ1-4; D might be TRBD1 (6 bases). V lost 7 bases to trimming and J lost 7 bases, with 17 bases between them. Per the germline V gene, CDR1 is SGDLS and CDR2 is YYNGEE. The CDR3 length is 14 residues. CDR3 bases: TGTGCCAGCGCGGGGGGGGCGTCTGGTGAAAAACTGTTTTTT. It translates to CASAGGASGEKLFF.

The CDR3 loop is CASSVNWRASYEQYF. DNA for the CDR3: TGTGCCAGCAGCGTAAACTGGCGGGCCTCCTACGAGCAGTACTTC. The rearrangement links TRBV9 to TRBJ2-7; TRBD2 is a possible D gene (5 bases). The V gene's germline CDR1 is SGDLS and CDR2 YYNGEE. V was pared by 1 base and J by 0 bases, with 11 bases between. This CDR3 comprises 15 residues.

The chain uses TRBV4-3 and TRBJ2-5, with 12 nucleotides matching TRBD2. The V segment lost 0 bases and the J segment 6 bases; nucleotides outside the gene matches: 11. Germline V gene lookup returns CDR1 LGHNA and CDR2 YSLEER. The CDR3 runs 18 residues. CDR3 nucleotides: TGCGCCAGCAGCCAAGAAGTGGGGAGGACTAGCGGGACTAAGACCCAGTACTTC. Its translation is CASSQEVGRTSGTKTQYF.

The chain joins TRBV6-5 to TRBJ1-2, with D perhaps matching TRBD1 (6 bases). CDR1 is MNHEY and CDR2 is SVGAGI in the germline V gene. This CDR3 contains 12 residues. V was cut by 2 bases and J by 8 bases, with 9 bases left in between. The CDR3 is CASSYRGSGYTF. CDR3 DNA sequence: TGTGCCAGCAGTTACAGGGGGAGCGGCTACACCTTC.

The V gene is TRBV2, the J gene TRBJ2-2; D might be TRBD2 (6 bases). The CDR3 runs to 14 residues. V lost 7 bases and J lost 5, with 14 bases in between. Germline assignment: CDR1 SNHLY and CDR2 FYNNEI. The CDR3 DNA sequence: TGTGCCAGCACGGGAGAGGGGTGGACCGGGGAGCTGTTTTTT. Amino acid sequence: CASTGEGWTGELFF.

This clone was picked up one time. The chain couples TRBV15 to TRBJ1-4, with no clear D. V was clipped by 1 base and J by 7 bases, with 7 bases between them. The V gene's germline CDR1 is LNHNV and CDR2 YYDKDF (reference sequence). The CDR3 is 13 residues long. The CDR3 region is CATSRANSEKLFF. The CDR3 region has the DNA TGTGCCACCAGCAGAGCGAACAGTGAAAAACTGTTTTTT.

This clone was recorded only once. This chain links TRBV19 with TRBJ2-3; 7 bases line up with TRBD2. The germline gives CDR1 LNHDA, CDR2 SQIVND (reference sequence). The CDR3 sequence is 16 residues long. V lost 3 bases, J lost 0 bases, and 6 bases stayed unmatched. This CDR3 reads CASSIAPAGSTDTQYF. The DNA for the CDR3 is TGTGCCAGTAGTATTGCCCCAGCGGGGAGCACAGATACGCAGTATTTT.

The chain is built from TRBV7-2 and TRBJ2-1, with 9 bases identical to TRBD1. The CDR3 contains 14 residues. V shed 10 bases, J shed 6 bases, and the junction held 10 bases outside the gene matches. CDR1 and CDR2 from the germline V gene are SGHTA and FQGNSA. The chain's CDR3 is CATGVGQGVNEQFF. CDR3 DNA sequence: TGTGCCACCGGGGTGGGACAGGGAGTCAATGAGCAGTTCTTC. Based on the CDR3 plus reference TRBV7-2 and TRBJ2-1, the full variable domain is GAGVSQSPSNKVTEKGKDVELRCDPISGHTALYWYRQSLGQGLEFLIYFQGNSAPDKSGLPSDRFSAERTGGSVSTLTIQRTQQEDSAVYLCATGVGQGVNEQFFGPGTRLTVL.